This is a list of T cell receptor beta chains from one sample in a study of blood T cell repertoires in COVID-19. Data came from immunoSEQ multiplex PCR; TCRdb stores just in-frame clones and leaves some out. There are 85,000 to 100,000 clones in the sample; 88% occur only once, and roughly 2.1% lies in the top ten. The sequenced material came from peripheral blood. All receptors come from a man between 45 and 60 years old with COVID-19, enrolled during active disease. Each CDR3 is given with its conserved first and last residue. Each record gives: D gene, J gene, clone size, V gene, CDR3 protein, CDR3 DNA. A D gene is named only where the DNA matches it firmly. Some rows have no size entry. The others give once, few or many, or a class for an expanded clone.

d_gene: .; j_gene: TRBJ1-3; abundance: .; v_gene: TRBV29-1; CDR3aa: CSVGLSGNTIYF; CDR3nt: TGCAGCGTTGGGCTTTCTGGAAACACCATATATTTT
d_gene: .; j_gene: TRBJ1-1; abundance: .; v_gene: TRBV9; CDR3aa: CASSAGFYRRATEAFF; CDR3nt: TGTGCCAGCAGCGCCGGGTTCTATAGGCGAGCCACTGAAGCTTTCTTT
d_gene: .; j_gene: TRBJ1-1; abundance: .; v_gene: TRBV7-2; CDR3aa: CASSASRVPGTEAFF; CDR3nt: TGTGCCAGCAGCGCGAGTCGAGTGCCAGGGACTGAAGCTTTCTTT
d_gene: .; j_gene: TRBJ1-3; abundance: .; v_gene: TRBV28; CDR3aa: CASMIHRVSGNTIYF; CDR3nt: TGTGCCAGCATGATCCACAGGGTCTCAGGAAACACCATATATTTT
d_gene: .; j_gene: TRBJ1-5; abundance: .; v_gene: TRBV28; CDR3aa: CASSFRQLHQPQHF; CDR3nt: TGTGCCAGCAGTTTCAGACAGCTACATCAGCCCCAGCATTTT
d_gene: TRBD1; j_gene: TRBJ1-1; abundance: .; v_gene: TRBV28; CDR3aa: CGVRGHSAEAFF; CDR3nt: TGTGGGGTCAGGGGGCATTCGGCTGAAGCTTTCTTT
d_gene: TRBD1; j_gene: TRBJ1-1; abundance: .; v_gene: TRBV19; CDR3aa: CASSSSGTGGLNTEAFF; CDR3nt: TGTGCCAGTAGTTCTTCGGGGACAGGGGGTTTGAACACTGAAGCTTTCTTT
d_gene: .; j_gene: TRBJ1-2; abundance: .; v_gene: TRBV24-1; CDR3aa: CATRGGANYGYTF; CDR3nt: TGTGCCACCCGGGGGGGAGCTAACTATGGCTACACCTTC
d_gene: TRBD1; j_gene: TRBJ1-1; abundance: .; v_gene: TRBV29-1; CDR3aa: CSVPGTGSSEAFF; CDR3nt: TGCAGCGTTCCCGGGACAGGGTCGTCTGAAGCTTTCTTT
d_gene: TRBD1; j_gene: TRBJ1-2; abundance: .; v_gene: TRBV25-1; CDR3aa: CASSELGTGVGYGYTF; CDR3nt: TGTGCCAGCAGTGAATTAGGGACAGGGGTGGGCTATGGCTACACCTTC
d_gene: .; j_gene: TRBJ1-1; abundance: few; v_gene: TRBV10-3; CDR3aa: CAISEREGVNTEAFF; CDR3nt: TGTGCCATCAGTGAGCGTGAGGGAGTGAACACTGAAGCTTTCTTT
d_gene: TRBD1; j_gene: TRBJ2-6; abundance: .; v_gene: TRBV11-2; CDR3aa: CASSLDLGQGEVAGANVLTF; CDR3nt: TGTGCCAGCAGCTTAGATCTGGGACAGGGCGAGGTCGCTGGGGCCAACGTCCTGACTTTC
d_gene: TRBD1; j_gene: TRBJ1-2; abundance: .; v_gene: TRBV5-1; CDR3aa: CASSLGDRAVGYTF; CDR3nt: TGCGCCAGCAGCTTGGGGGACAGGGCGGTTGGCTACACCTTC
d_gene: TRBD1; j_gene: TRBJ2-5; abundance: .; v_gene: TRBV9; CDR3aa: CASSVSVGQGSGETQYF; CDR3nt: TGTGCCAGCAGCGTTTCCGTAGGACAGGGGAGTGGAGAGACCCAGTACTTC
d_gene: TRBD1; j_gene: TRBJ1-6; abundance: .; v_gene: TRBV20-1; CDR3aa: CSASWDRGSPLHF; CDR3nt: TGCAGTGCCAGTTGGGACAGGGGTTCACCCCTCCACTTT
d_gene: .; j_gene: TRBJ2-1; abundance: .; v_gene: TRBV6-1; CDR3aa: CASSEALSGYYNEQFF; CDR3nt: TGTGCCAGCAGTGAAGCTCTAAGCGGATATTACAATGAGCAGTTCTTC
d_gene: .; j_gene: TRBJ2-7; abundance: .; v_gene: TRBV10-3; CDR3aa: CAISEPLRNEQYF; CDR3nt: TGTGCCATCAGCGAGCCGCTGAGAAACGAGCAGTACTTC
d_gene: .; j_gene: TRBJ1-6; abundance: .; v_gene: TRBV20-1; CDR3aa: CSASQEGVYNSPLHF; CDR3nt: TGCAGTGCTAGTCAGGAAGGGGTTTATAATTCACCCCTCCACTTT
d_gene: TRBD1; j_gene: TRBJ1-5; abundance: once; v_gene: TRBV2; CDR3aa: CASEPGQIYSNQPQHF; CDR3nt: TGTGCCAGTGAACCGGGACAGATTTATAGCAATCAGCCCCAGCATTTT
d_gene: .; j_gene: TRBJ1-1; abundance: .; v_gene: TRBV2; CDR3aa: CASSVGGTVVNTEAFF; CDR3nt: TGTGCCAGCAGTGTCGGCGGGACGGTAGTGAACACTGAAGCTTTCTTT
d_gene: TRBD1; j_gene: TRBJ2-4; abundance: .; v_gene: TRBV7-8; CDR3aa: CASFPGQGRTIAKNIQYF; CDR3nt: TGTGCCAGCTTCCCGGGACAGGGGAGGACGATAGCCAAAAACATTCAGTACTTC
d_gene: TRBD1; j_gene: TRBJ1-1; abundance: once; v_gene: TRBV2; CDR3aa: CASSGQGAEVGTEAFF; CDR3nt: TGTGCCAGCAGTGGACAGGGGGCCGAGGTTGGGACTGAAGCTTTCTTT
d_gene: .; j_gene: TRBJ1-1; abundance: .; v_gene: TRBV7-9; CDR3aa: CASSLGQITEAFF; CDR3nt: TGTGCCAGCAGCTTAGGGCAAATCACTGAAGCTTTCTTT
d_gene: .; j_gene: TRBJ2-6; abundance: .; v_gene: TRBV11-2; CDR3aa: CASSLVLSGANVLTF; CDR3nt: TGTGCCAGCAGCTTAGTCTTGTCTGGGGCCAACGTCCTGACTTTC
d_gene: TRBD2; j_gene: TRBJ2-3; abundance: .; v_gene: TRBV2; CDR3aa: CASSLSSGGFTDTQYF; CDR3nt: TGTGCCAGCAGTTTATCTAGCGGGGGGTTCACAGATACGCAGTATTTT
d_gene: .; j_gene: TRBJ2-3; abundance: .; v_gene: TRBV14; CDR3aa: CASSYSRDTQYF; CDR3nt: TGTGCCAGCAGCTATAGTCGGGATACGCAGTATTTT
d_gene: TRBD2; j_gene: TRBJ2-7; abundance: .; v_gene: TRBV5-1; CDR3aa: CARSLGGGAYEQYF; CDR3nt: TGCGCCCGCAGCTTGGGCGGGGGGGCCTACGAGCAGTACTTC
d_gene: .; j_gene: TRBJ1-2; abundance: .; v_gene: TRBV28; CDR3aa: CASIEGGNYGYTF; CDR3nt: TGTGCCAGCATCGAGGGTGGAAACTATGGCTACACCTTC
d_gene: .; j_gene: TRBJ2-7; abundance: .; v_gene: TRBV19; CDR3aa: CASSTVETSGVAYEQYF; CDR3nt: TGTGCCAGTAGTACAGTAGAAACATCGGGGGTCGCCTACGAGCAGTACTTC
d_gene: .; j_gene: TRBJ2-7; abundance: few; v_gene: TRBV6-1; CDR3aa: CASSERYYEQYF; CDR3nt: TGTGCCAGCAGTGAACGGTACTACGAGCAGTACTTC
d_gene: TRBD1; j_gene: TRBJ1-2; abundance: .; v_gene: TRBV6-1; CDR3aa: CASSDPGAGGGYTF; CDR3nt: TGTGCCAGCAGTGACCCCGGGGCAGGGGGTGGCTACACCTTC
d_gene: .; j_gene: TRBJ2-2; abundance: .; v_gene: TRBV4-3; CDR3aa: CASRRDMGNTGELFF; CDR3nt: TGCGCCAGCAGACGCGACATGGGGAACACCGGGGAGCTGTTTTTT
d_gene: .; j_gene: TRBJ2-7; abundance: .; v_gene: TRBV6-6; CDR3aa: CASSPDSYYEQYF; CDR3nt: TGTGCCAGCAGTCCCGACAGTTACTACGAGCAGTACTTC
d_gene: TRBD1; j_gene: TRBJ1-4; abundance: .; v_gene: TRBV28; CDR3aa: CASSWTDRVATLREKLFF; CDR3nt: TGTGCCAGCAGTTGGACTGACAGGGTAGCTACTTTGCGTGAAAAACTGTTTTTT
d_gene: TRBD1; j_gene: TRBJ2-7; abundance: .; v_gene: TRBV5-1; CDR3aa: CASSGPTGTHEQYF; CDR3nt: TGCGCCAGCAGCGGCCCGACAGGGACCCACGAGCAGTACTTC
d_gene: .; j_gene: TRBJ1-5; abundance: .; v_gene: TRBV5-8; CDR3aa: CASSLAPDSHSNQPQHF; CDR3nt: TGTGCCAGCAGCTTGGCCCCTGACAGCCATAGCAATCAGCCCCAGCATTTT
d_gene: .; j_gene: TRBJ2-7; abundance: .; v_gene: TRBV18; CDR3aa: CASSPATSRPTEQYF; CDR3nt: TGTGCCAGCTCACCAGCAACTAGCCGACCTACGGAGCAGTACTTC
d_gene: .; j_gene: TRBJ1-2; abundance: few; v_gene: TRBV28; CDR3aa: CASSLRGYGYTF; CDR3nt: TGTGCCAGCAGTTTACGGGGCTATGGCTACACCTTC
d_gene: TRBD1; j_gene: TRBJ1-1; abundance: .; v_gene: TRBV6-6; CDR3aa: CASNSQGPNTEAFF; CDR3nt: TGTGCCAGCAATTCACAGGGGCCGAACACTGAAGCTTTCTTT
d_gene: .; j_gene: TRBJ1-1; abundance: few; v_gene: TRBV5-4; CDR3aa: CASSSAGITNTEAFF; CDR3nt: TGTGCCAGCAGCTCGGCCGGGATCACGAACACTGAAGCTTTCTTT